The T cell receptor (beta chain) described here comes from a study of spatial heterogeneity in lung cancer. Study overall: Each time, sequencing found more beta-chain sequences than alpha-chain sequences.

CDR1 is SGHTA and CDR2 is FQGNSA in the germline V gene. The CDR3 length is 13 residues. V lost 6 bases and J lost 4, with 12 bases in between. This clonotype has only a few counts. Its cognate antigen is unknown. The study's findings and limits: Whereas they appeared in blood less at follow-up, ubiquitous expanded tumor TCRs appeared there more at resection.

This sample's time point: sample taken at primary tumor resection. TCRs were sequenced from unsorted whole RNA of tumor, nontumor lung or PBMC. Each CDR3 protein gets one entry after TCRdb re-called the 5' RACE reads with MiXCR. The repertoire holds 90,000 to 95,000 distinct CDR3 sequences, about 12% seen once, with 35% to 50% in the top ten. The rearrangement uses TRBV7-2 and TRBJ1-1; no firm D call. This sample comprised PBMCs, obtained at surgery. The clonotype comes from a male donor with early-stage non-small cell lung cancer. CDR3 coding DNA: TGTGCCAGCAGGCGAACAGAAGCCACTGAAGCTTTCTTT. This translates into CASRRTEATEAFF.